One and the same sample provided the 24 T cell receptor beta chains below, sequenced in a study of blood T cell repertoires in COVID-19. Measured with immunoSEQ multiplex PCR; TCRdb has only the in-frame clones, and not every one. The repertoire holds 12,000 or so clones, with around three quarters as singletons. Sequencing was performed on peripheral blood. All receptors come from a man aged 60-69 years with COVID-19, enrolled during active disease.

The chain links TRBV6-6 to TRBJ1-1; D ambiguous. The CDR3 is 16 amino acids. In germline, CDR1 is MNHNY, CDR2 SVGAGI (reference sequence). Deletions cut 2 bases from V and 1 base from J, with 14 bases between. The CDR3 loop reads CASSYDPKDGNTEAFF. The CDR3 coding sequence is TGTGCCAGCAGTTACGATCCTAAAGATGGGAACACTGAAGCTTTCTTT.

This clone has a handful of counts. V gene TRBV4-3 combines with J gene TRBJ1-5, with a weak D call TRBD1 (6 bases). Trimming stripped 3 bases from V and 2 bases from J, with 8 bases between. Germline V gene data show CDR1 as LGHNA and CDR2 as YSLEER. The CDR3 is 14 amino acids. In DNA form, the CDR3 reads TGCGCCAGCAGCCAGAGACAGGGCAATCAGCCCCAGCATTTT. Residues: CASSQRQGNQPQHF.

This chain links TRBV10-3 with TRBJ2-2; D perhaps matches TRBD2 (5 bases). Germline CDR1 ENHRY, CDR2 SYGVKD. This CDR3 region has 12 residues. V gave up 3 bases and J gave up 7 bases, with 6 bases separating them. CDR3 nucleotides: TGTGCCATCAGTGATCGGGGCGGGGAGCTGTTTTTT. Protein sequence: CAISDRGGELFF.

This clone occurred a few times. DNA for the CDR3: TGTGCCAGCAACACCCCAGGAAACACCATATATTTT. Amino acid sequence: CASNTPGNTIYF. This chain uses TRBV2 with TRBJ1-3; the D is unclear. Trimming removed 7 bases at V and 4 bases at J, with 8 bases between. The CDR3 runs to 12 residues. CDR1 is SNHLY, CDR2 FYNNEI, per germline.

CDR3 coding DNA: TGTGCCAGCAGCTCACCACTAGCGGGGGTTACCACAGATACGCAGTATTTT. It is translated as CASSSPLAGVTTDTQYF. The rearrangement links TRBV7-6 to TRBJ2-3, with 11 positions matching TRBD2. Unmatched junction bases numbered 8, after V lost 4 bases and J lost 2 bases. The CDR3 consists of 17 residues. The germline V gene has CDR1 SGHVS and CDR2 FNYEAQ.

The chain employs TRBV7-8 and TRBJ1-2; D is possibly TRBD1 (6 bases). Germline V gene lookup returns CDR1 SGHVS and CDR2 FQNEAQ. The V gene lost 5 bases and the J gene lost 1 base, with 17 bases spanning the gap. The CDR3 consists of 16 residues. CDR3 bases: TGTGCCAGCAGCCCTGGCGCGGACAGCGTTAACTATGGCTACACCTTC. Encoded protein: CASSPGADSVNYGYTF.

This CDR3 is CATSDLSGTATTDTQYF. Here the CDR3 DNA reads TGTGCCACCAGTGATTTGAGCGGGACCGCGACAACAGATACGCAGTATTTT. V is TRBV24-1 and J is TRBJ2-3; TRBD2 matches 7 bases. Germline V gene data show CDR1 as KGHDR and CDR2 as SFDVKD. The junction had 8 bases not matched to a gene; V was cut back by 0 bases and J by 3 bases. This CDR3 has 17 residues.

The chain is built from TRBV11-3 and TRBJ2-1; 12 nucleotides match TRBD2. The V gene end was trimmed by 5 bases and the J gene end by 4 bases; junction bases not matched to a gene: 6. Per germline, CDR1 SGHNT and CDR2 YENEEA. The CDR3 contains 16 residues. The CDR3 nucleotides are TGTGCCAGCAGCGCCCGAGGGACTAGCGGGTACAATGAGCAGTTCTTC. Encoded protein: CASSARGTSGYNEQFF.

The chain carries TRBV19 and TRBJ1-1; the match to TRBD1 covers 8 bases. V shed 3 bases and J 4 bases; nucleotides not matched to a gene: 4. Per germline, CDR1 LNHDA and CDR2 SQIVND (reference sequence). The CDR3 covers 14 residues. The CDR3 is CASSIRGLGTEAFF. The CDR3 nucleotides read TGTGCCAGTAGTATCAGGGGGCTCGGCACTGAAGCTTTCTTT.

This sequence joins TRBV7-2 and TRBJ2-3; weak D call: TRBD2 (6 bases). CDR3 length: 14 amino acids. CDR1 and CDR2 (germline): SGHTA, FQGNSA. The ends were cut back, 1 base at V and 4 bases at J, with 9 bases in the middle. The CDR3 DNA reads TGTGCCAGCAGCTTAGTCGGGGGAGCAGATACGCAGTATTTT. Amino acid sequence: CASSLVGGADTQYF.

The V gene is TRBV4-1, the J gene TRBJ1-2; TRBD1 matches 7 bases. Germline CDR1 reads MGHRA; CDR2 reads YSYEKL. V lost 1 base to trimming and J lost 4 bases; unmatched junction nucleotides: 6. This CDR3 is built from 15 residues. The CDR3 coding sequence is TGCGCCAGCAGCCAAGTAAAGGGGGCAAGCTATGGCTACACCTTC. This translates into CASSQVKGASYGYTF.

The rearrangement uses TRBV9 and TRBJ2-1; tentative D call: TRBD1 (5 bases). From germline, CDR1 is SGDLS and CDR2 YYNGEE. There are 15 residues in the CDR3. V lost 0 bases to trimming and J lost 8 bases, with 15 bases between them. The CDR3, as DNA: TGTGCCAGCAGCGTAGCGGGCACCCAAGGGGATGAGCAGTTCTTC. Its protein product is CASSVAGTQGDEQFF.

CDR3 residues: CATSKRTGVYEQYV. DNA of the CDR3: TGTGCCACCAGCAAAAGGACAGGGGTCTACGAGCAGTACGTC. The V and J genes are TRBV15 and TRBJ2-7; 9 bases agree with TRBD1. This CDR3 has 14 residues. Trimming at V came to 4 bases and at J to 3 bases, leaving 4 bases not matched to a gene. The germline V gene has CDR1 LNHNV and CDR2 YYDKDF (reference sequence).

The V gene is TRBV28, the J gene TRBJ1-5; 8 nucleotides match TRBD1. The germline gives CDR1 MDHEN, CDR2 SYDVKM. J gave up 10 bases and V 3 bases, and 5 bases lay outside the gene matches. CDR3 length equals 13 residues. This CDR3 is CASSLAGGPPQHF. The CDR3 DNA reads as TGTGCCAGCAGTTTGGCAGGGGGCCCACCCCAGCATTTT.

This clone was picked up a small number of times. The rearrangement joins TRBV6-5 to TRBJ1-3, with 7 positions matching TRBD1. The CDR3 is 16 amino acids. After removal of 0 bases from V and 4 bases from J, the junction contained 6 bases not matched to a gene. Germline loops: CDR1 MNHEY, CDR2 SVGAGI. The DNA for the CDR3 is TGTGCCAGCAGTTACTCTTGGCGACAGGGAGGAAACACCATATATTTT. This codes for CASSYSWRQGGNTIYF.

V usage is TRBV5-1 and J usage is TRBJ1-6, with 10 bases lining up with TRBD1. The V gene's germline CDR1 is SGHRS and CDR2 YFSETQ. J lost 10 bases, V lost 2 bases, and 12 bases had no gene match. CDR3 length: 17 amino acids. CDR3 sequence: CASSFAMDRGFGSPLHF. In DNA, the CDR3 is TGCGCCAGCAGCTTCGCTATGGACAGGGGGTTTGGATCACCCCTCCACTTT.

This rearrangement joins TRBV11-3 to TRBJ2-5; 15 bases are a match to TRBD2. Trimming took 4 bases from V and 5 from J; bases not matched to a gene: 5. The CDR3 loop spans 16 amino acids. Germline assignment: CDR1 SGHNT and CDR2 YENEEA. The CDR3 DNA reads TGTGCCAGCAGCTCGGGACTAGCGGGAGGCGAGGAGACCCAGTACTTC. It yields the protein CASSSGLAGGEETQYF.

V gene TRBV7-9 combines with J gene TRBJ1-1; D is uncertain. In germline, CDR1 is SEHNR, CDR2 FQNEAQ (reference sequence). V was clipped by 2 bases and J by 3 bases, with 13 bases between them. The CDR3 is 15 residues long. The CDR3 sequence is CASSLLLAGYTEAFF. The CDR3, as DNA: TGTGCCAGCAGCTTATTGCTCGCCGGGTACACTGAAGCTTTCTTT.

This chain connects TRBV5-5 to TRBJ1-1; D gene unclear. Deletions cut 0 bases from V and 2 bases from J, with 5 bases between. The CDR3 is 13 amino acids. Germline V gene sequence: CDR1 SGHKS, CDR2 YYEKEE (reference sequence). The CDR3 loop reads CASSLGGNTEAFF. The CDR3 DNA follows: TGTGCCAGCAGCTTGGGAGGTAACACTGAAGCTTTCTTT.

J is TRBJ2-4 and V is TRBV20-1; tentative D call: TRBD1 (6 bases). This CDR3 comprises 13 residues. Germline assignment: CDR1 DFQATT and CDR2 SNEGSKA (reference sequence). Trimming took 3 bases from V and 2 from J, leaving 8 bases between them. The CDR3 spells CSASWDTKNIQYF. The CDR3 DNA is TGCAGTGCTAGTTGGGACACCAAAAACATTCAGTACTTC.

The rearrangement joins TRBV30 to TRBJ1-6, with D perhaps TRBD1 (5 bases). Germline loops: CDR1 GTSNPN, CDR2 SVGIG (reference sequence). V gave up 3 bases and J gave up 14 bases, with 14 bases separating them. This CDR3 has 12 amino acids. The CDR3 loop reads CAWRVPIGALHF. The CDR3 bases are TGTGCCTGGAGGGTCCCCATAGGGGCCCTCCACTTT.

The chain carries TRBV21-1 and TRBJ2-7; TRBD2 was called by the table and not checked on the DNA. TRBV21-1 has pseudogene status. This CDR3 region has 16 residues. The CDR3 loop reads CASSRPTSAPSYEQYV. CDR3 nucleotides: TGTGCCAGCAGCAGGCCCACTAGCGCGCCCTCCTACGAGCAGTACGTC.

In nucleotides, the CDR3 is TGTGCCAGCGCCGGGCGGGGCACTAGCACAGATACGCAGTATTTT. It translates to CASAGRGTSTDTQYF. The genes are TRBV7-8 and TRBJ2-3; perhaps TRBD2 as D (6 bases). The ends were cut back, 8 bases at V and 0 bases at J, with 15 bases in the middle. This CDR3 contains 15 residues. The V gene's germline CDR1 is SGHVS and CDR2 FQNEAQ.

The V and J genes are TRBV27 and TRBJ1-6, with D unresolved. V shed 5 bases and J shed 7 bases, with 6 bases lying between them. The CDR3 extends over 12 amino acids. Germline assignment: CDR1 MNHEY and CDR2 SMNVEV (reference sequence). The CDR3 here is CASSNLNSPLHF. As DNA, the CDR3 is TGTGCCAGCAGTAACTTGAATTCACCCCTCCACTTT.